Shown below are 29 T cell receptor beta chains from a single sample sequenced in a study of blood T cells in healthy people across ages. A J-beta primer mix and a sample-barcoded 5' primer were used in a second PCR of about 6 to 12 cycles. TCRdb called the 5' RACE reads again in MiXCR, with one record for every CDR3 protein. The sample includes 550,000 to 600,000 distinct CDR3 sequences, roughly 28% of them seen just once. Input material: blood. These receptors came from a woman aged 65 to 85 in good health.

There are a few counts of this clonotype. This chain uses TRBV7-2 with TRBJ1-1; TRBD1 aligns across 9 bases. Unmatched junction bases numbered 10, after V lost 4 bases and J lost 13 bases. The CDR3 is 13 amino acids. Per germline, CDR1 SGHTA and CDR2 FQGNSA. As DNA, the CDR3 is TGTGCCAGCAGCTCCAGGACAGGGGAAAGGGGTTTCTTT. This codes for CASSSRTGERGFF.

This clonotype was counted once. The gene calls are TRBV12-3 or TRBV12-4 and TRBJ1-2; D remains unclear. Trimming took off 6 bases at V and 7 bases at J, with 12 bases between the two ends. This CDR3 comprises 12 residues. The CDR3 nucleotides read TGTGCCAGCAGCCGGCCTGCGAGTGGCTACACCTTC. It specifies CASSRPASGYTF.

As to this clonotype: As the CDR3 is not closed by the conserved phenylalanine or tryptophan, this likely results from a read error. The chain has TRBV10-3 and TRBJ2-5, with 8 positions matching TRBD2. The CDR3 has 12 amino acids. V dropped 8 bases and J dropped 9; count of bases not matched to a gene: 8. Germline assignment: CDR1 ENHRY and CDR2 SYGVKD. The CDR3 DNA reads as TGTGCCATCCAGTTTTCGGGGGGGCCCCAGTACTCC. Residues: CAIQFSGGPQYS.

The chain combines TRBV7-9 with TRBJ1-1; possibly TRBD1 for D (5 bases). Germline values: CDR1 SEHNR, CDR2 FQNEAQ (reference sequence). This CDR3 has 15 residues. Trimming cost V 2 bases and J 1 base, with 11 bases left between them. CDR3 loop: CASSLLTGGNTEAFF. The CDR3 coding sequence is TGTGCCAGCAGCTTATTAACAGGTGGGAACACTGAAGCTTTCTTT.

This chain uses TRBV4-3 with TRBJ1-2; D uncertain. This CDR3 region has 16 residues. Germline loops: CDR1 LGHNA, CDR2 YSLEER. Trimming cost V 1 base and J 2 bases, with 14 bases left between them. As DNA, the CDR3 is TGCGCCAGCAGCCAAGGGCCCGGGGTCTCAAACTATGGCTACACCTTC. Translated, it gives CASSQGPGVSNYGYTF.

This clonotype occurred once. The chain recombines TRBV28 with TRBJ2-1, with 13 bases lining up with TRBD2. CDR1 is MDHEN and CDR2 is SYDVKM in the germline V gene. V shed 2 bases, J shed 5 bases, and the junction held 12 bases outside the gene matches. This CDR3 contains 19 residues. CDR3 residues: CASSLIGLAGVNGNNEQFF. The CDR3 region has the DNA TGTGCCAGCAGTTTAATCGGACTAGCGGGAGTTAATGGGAACAATGAGCAGTTCTTC.

The rearrangement joins TRBV27 to TRBJ2-4; TRBD2 matches 9 bases. After removal of 3 bases from V and 5 bases from J, the junction contained 8 bases not matched to a gene. Germline CDR1 is MNHEY and CDR2 is SMNVEV (reference sequence). The length of the CDR3 is 16 residues. The CDR3 DNA sequence: TGTGCCAGCAGTTTCCGTCGGTTAGCGGGAGAAAACATTCAGTACTTC. Translating it yields CASSFRRLAGENIQYF.

The table lists this clonotype with a few counts. The V and J genes are TRBV12-3 or TRBV12-4 and TRBJ1-1; unclear D gene. V lost 8 bases and J lost 1, with 11 bases in between. This CDR3 contains 13 residues. CDR3 sequence: CASGWTGNTEAFF. In DNA form, the CDR3 reads TGTGCCAGCGGTTGGACGGGGAACACTGAAGCTTTCTTT.

The chain combines TRBV12-5 with TRBJ1-6; D gene ambiguous. Per germline, CDR1 LGHNT and CDR2 FRNRAP. Trimming took 4 bases from V and 0 from J, leaving 13 bases between them. The CDR3 extends over 17 amino acids. DNA for the CDR3: TGTGCTAGTGGTTACGGACGGGTTAGCTCCTATAATTCACCCCTCCACTTT. Protein sequence: CASGYGRVSSYNSPLHF.

This clonotype has more than one count but fewer than ten. The chain couples TRBV30 to TRBJ2-2; TRBD1 might be the D (5 bases). The V gene lost 8 bases and the J gene lost 2 bases, with 18 bases spanning the gap. The CDR3 is made up of 15 amino acids. Germline V gene sequence: CDR1 GTSNPN, CDR2 SVGIG (reference sequence). The CDR3 protein is CAGTGSSTNTGELFF. The CDR3 coding sequence is TGTGCCGGAACAGGCTCAAGTACTAACACCGGGGAGCTGTTTTTT. Full variable domain (rest looked up from reference TRBV30 and TRBJ2-2): SQTIHQWPATLVQPVGSPLSLECTVEGTSNPNLYWYRQAAGRGLQLLFYSVGIGQISSEVPQNLSASRPQDRQFILSSKKLLLSDSGFYLCAGTGSSTNTGELFFGEGSRLTVL.

This clonotype was detected a few times. The chain links TRBV5-1 to TRBJ1-4; possible D gene TRBD1, 5 bases. V gave up 6 bases and J gave up 5 bases, with 17 bases separating them. The CDR3 is 15 amino acids. The germline CDR1 and CDR2 sequences are SGHRS and YFSETQ. CDR3 sequence reads: CASTERAGKNEKLFF. For the CDR3, the DNA is TGCGCCAGCACCGAAAGGGCAGGGAAGAATGAAAAACTGTTTTTT.

In this sample, this clonotype turned up many times. The rearrangement uses TRBV29-1 and TRBJ1-1; 8 nucleotides align to TRBD1. Germline lookup yields CDR1 SQVTM and CDR2 ANQGSEA. With V trimmed by 4 bases and J by 3 bases, 10 bases remained unmatched. CDR3 length: 15 amino acids. CDR3 DNA: TGCAGCGTTGTAGGGCTGGCGGACAGGGACACTGAAGCTTTCTTT. It yields the protein CSVVGLADRDTEAFF.

V gene TRBV25-1 combines with J gene TRBJ1-2, with D possibly TRBD1 on 5 matching bases. Trimming took off 7 bases at V and 5 bases at J, with 14 bases between the two ends. The V gene's germline CDR1 is MGHDK and CDR2 SYGVNS. There are 13 residues in the CDR3. The CDR3, as DNA: TGTGCCAGCACCAACTCCGACAGTTATGGCTACACCTTC. This gives the protein CASTNSDSYGYTF.

This clonotype was detected a few times. The V call is TRBV7-2, the J call TRBJ2-5, with TRBD1 matching 7 bases. The tail of the sequence fits TRBJ2-1 better, so the J call may be wrong. Germline V gives CDR1 SGHTA, CDR2 FQGNSA. There are 16 residues in the CDR3. The CDR3 loop is CASRGHRGNSGYEQFF. In nucleotides, the CDR3 is TGTGCCAGCAGGGGGCACAGGGGCAATAGTGGGTATGAGCAGTTCTTC.

The chain links TRBV5-1 to TRBJ2-5, with TRBD1 identical over 7 bases. Trimming removed 3 bases from V and 1 base from J; junction bases left unmatched: 3. In germline, CDR1 is SGHRS, CDR2 YFSETQ. The CDR3 sequence is 14 residues long. CDR3 residues: CASSWDRIQETQYF. The CDR3 DNA follows: TGCGCCAGCAGCTGGGACAGAATCCAAGAGACCCAGTACTTC.

The chain uses TRBV7-9 and TRBJ2-7, with 8 bases identical to TRBD2. With V trimmed by 0 bases and J by 4 bases, 11 bases remained unmatched. Germline-derived CDR1 and CDR2 are SEHNR and FQNEAQ (reference sequence). The CDR3 has 17 residues. CDR3 nucleotides: TGTGCCAGCAGCTTAGCGGTGCGGGGGGTGAGGATATACGAGCAGTACTTC. Translated, it gives CASSLAVRGVRIYEQYF.

The V gene is TRBV12-3 or TRBV12-4, the J gene TRBJ1-1, with D possibly TRBD1 on 5 matching bases. Trimming left V 6 bases short and J 5 bases short, with 16 bases between. The CDR3 runs to 14 residues. Here the CDR3 DNA reads TGTGCCAGCAGGGTAACAGGCCGCTTAACTGAAGCTTTCTTT. Translated, it gives CASRVTGRLTEAFF.

A word on this clonotype: Since the CDR3 does not end with the conserved phenylalanine or tryptophan, this likely comes from a read error. The chain combines TRBV9 with TRBJ1-5; 12 bases line up with TRBD1. The CDR3 is 14 amino acids. CDR1 SGDLS and CDR2 YYNGEE come from the germline V gene. J was trimmed by 7 bases and V by 4 bases; bases with no gene match: 3. CDR3 residues: CASSPGTGGQPQHV. The CDR3 DNA reads TGTGCCAGCAGCCCTGGGACAGGGGGCCAGCCCCAGCATGTT.

This clonotype occurred many times. The genes are TRBV18 and TRBJ1-2; 8 nucleotides align to TRBD1. Germline V gene data show CDR1 as KGHSH and CDR2 as LQKENI. V lost 0 bases and J lost 7; bases outside the gene matches: 7. The CDR3 has 15 residues. CDR3 loop: CASSPPPGQAPGYTF. The CDR3 region has the DNA TGTGCCAGCTCACCACCTCCGGGACAGGCCCCTGGCTACACCTTC.

This clonotype was recorded a few times. In nucleotides, the CDR3 is TGTGCCAGCAGCTCCTCGGGCAAGTACGAGCAGTACTTC. It is translated as CASSSSGKYEQYF. The V gene is TRBV7-9, the J gene TRBJ2-5; D is undetermined. The J call may be incorrect, as the DNA end agrees better with TRBJ2-7. Germline V lookup: CDR1 SEHNR, CDR2 FQNEAQ (reference sequence). The CDR3 loop spans 13 amino acids.

The table lists this clonotype with a few counts. The rearrangement uses TRBV28 and TRBJ2-7; D might be TRBD2 (5 bases). Looked up from germline, CDR1 is MDHEN and CDR2 is SYDVKM. Trimming cost V 4 bases and J 0 bases, with 10 bases left between them. The CDR3 length is 14 residues. The CDR3 nucleotides read TGTGCCAGCAGTTACAGCCGGGACTCCTACGAGCAGTACTTC. Its protein is CASSYSRDSYEQYF.

This clonotype was seen only a few times. The chain carries TRBV9 and TRBJ2-5, with 15 bases aligning to TRBD2. The CDR3 is 16 residues long. The V gene's germline CDR1 is SGDLS and CDR2 YYNGEE. V lost 4 bases, J lost 4 bases, and 5 bases stayed unmatched. The CDR3 region is CASSPRTSGGVETQYF. CDR3 nucleotide sequence: TGTGCCAGCAGCCCCCGGACTAGCGGGGGGGTAGAGACCCAGTACTTC. The whole variable domain, remainder taken from reference TRBV9 and TRBJ2-5, is DSGVTQTPKHLITATGQRVTLRCSPRSGDLSVYWYQQSLDQGLQFLIQYYNGEERAKGNILERFSAQQFPDLHSELNLSSLELGDSALYFCASSPRTSGGVETQYFGPGTRLLVL.

This sequence joins TRBV7-9 and TRBJ2-5; D possibly corresponds to TRBD1 (6 bases). TRBJ2-1 matches the DNA end more closely, so the J call is doubtful. The CDR3 totals 16 residues. Germline CDR1 and CDR2: SEHNR and FQNEAQ (reference sequence). The CDR3: CASSLVAGARGNEQFF. The CDR3 nucleotides read TGTGCCAGCAGCTTAGTGGCAGGGGCCAGGGGCAATGAGCAGTTCTTC.

The V gene is TRBV27, the J gene TRBJ2-1; D ambiguous. This CDR3 is 14 amino acids long. Germline-derived CDR1 and CDR2 are MNHEY and SMNVEV (reference sequence). Deletions cut 3 bases from V and 4 bases from J, with 10 bases between. The chain's CDR3 is CASSFRATYNEQFF. The CDR3, as DNA: TGTGCCAGCAGTTTCCGGGCTACTTACAATGAGCAGTTCTTC.

J is TRBJ1-2 and V is TRBV15, with D possibly TRBD1 on 5 matching bases. The CDR3 runs 15 residues. V was pared by 0 bases and J by 4 bases, with 12 bases between. The germline V gene has CDR1 LNHNV and CDR2 YYDKDF (reference sequence). DNA of the CDR3: TGTGCCACCAGCAGAGATGTGACAGCACGCTATGGCTACACCTTC. Translation: CATSRDVTARYGYTF.

Note on this clonotype: The junction does not match germline at one end; this may be a read error. The chain links TRBV6-5 to TRBJ1-1; the match to TRBD1 covers 9 bases. The CDR3 is 15 amino acids. Germline CDR1 and CDR2: MNHEY and SVGAGI. CDR3 nucleotide sequence: TGTGCCGGCAGTTACGGGGGACAGGGCCGCACTGAAGCTTTCTTT. This gives the protein CAGSYGGQGRTEAFF.

This chain joins TRBV20-1 and TRBJ1-1; possibly TRBD1 for D (5 bases). The CDR3 length is 11 residues. The germline V gene encodes CDR1 DFQATT and CDR2 SNEGSKA (reference sequence). CDR3 amino acids: CSPSRGAEAFF. CDR3 DNA sequence: TGCAGCCCTAGTAGGGGAGCAGAAGCTTTCTTT.

This clonotype was seen only a few times. V is TRBV7-9 and J is TRBJ2-5, with D tentatively TRBD2 (7 bases). The germline V gene has CDR1 SEHNR and CDR2 FQNEAQ (reference sequence). The length of the CDR3 is 12 residues. V was clipped by 8 bases and J by 5 bases, with 12 bases between them. The DNA for the CDR3 is TGTGCCAGCCAAAGGGGGGGCGAGACCCAGTACTTC. Protein: CASQRGGETQYF.

The chain joins TRBV12-3 or TRBV12-4 to TRBJ2-1; a possible D gene is TRBD2 (6 bases). This CDR3 has 13 amino acids. V lost 6 bases to trimming and J lost 7 bases, with 13 bases between them. The CDR3 DNA sequence: TGTGCCAGCAGCAGACTAGATGGGAATGAGCAGTTCTTC. It specifies CASSRLDGNEQFF.